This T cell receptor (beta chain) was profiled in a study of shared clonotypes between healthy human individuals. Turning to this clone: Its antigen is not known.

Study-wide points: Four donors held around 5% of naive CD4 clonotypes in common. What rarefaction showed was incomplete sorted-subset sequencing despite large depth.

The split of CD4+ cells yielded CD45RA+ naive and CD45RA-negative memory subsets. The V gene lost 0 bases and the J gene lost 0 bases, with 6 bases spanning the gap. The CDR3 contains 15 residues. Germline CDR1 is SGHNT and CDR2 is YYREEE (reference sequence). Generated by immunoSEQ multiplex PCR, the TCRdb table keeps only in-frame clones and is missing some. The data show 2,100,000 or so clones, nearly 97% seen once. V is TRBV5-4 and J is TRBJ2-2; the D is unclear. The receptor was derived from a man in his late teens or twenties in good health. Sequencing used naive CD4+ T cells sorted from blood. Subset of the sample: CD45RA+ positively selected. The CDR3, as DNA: TGTGCCAGCAGCTTGGAAAACTCGAACACCGGGGAGCTGTTTTTT. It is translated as CASSLENSNTGELFF.